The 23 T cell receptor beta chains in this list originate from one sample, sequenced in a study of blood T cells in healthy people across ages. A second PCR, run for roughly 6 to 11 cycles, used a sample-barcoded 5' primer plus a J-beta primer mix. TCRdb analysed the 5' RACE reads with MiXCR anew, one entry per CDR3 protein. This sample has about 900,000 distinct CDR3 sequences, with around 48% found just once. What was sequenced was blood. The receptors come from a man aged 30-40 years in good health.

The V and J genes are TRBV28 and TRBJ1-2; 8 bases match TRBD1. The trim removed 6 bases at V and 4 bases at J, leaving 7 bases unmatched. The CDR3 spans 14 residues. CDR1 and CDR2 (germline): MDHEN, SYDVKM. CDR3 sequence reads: CASRTGGLGYGYTF. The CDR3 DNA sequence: TGTGCCAGCAGAACAGGGGGATTGGGCTATGGCTACACCTTC.

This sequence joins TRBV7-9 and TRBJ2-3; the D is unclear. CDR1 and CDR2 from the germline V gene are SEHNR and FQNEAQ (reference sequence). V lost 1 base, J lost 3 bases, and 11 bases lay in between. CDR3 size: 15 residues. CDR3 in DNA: TGTGCCAGCAGCTTAGGTTCGGTACCGACAGATACGCAGTATTTT. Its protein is CASSLGSVPTDTQYF. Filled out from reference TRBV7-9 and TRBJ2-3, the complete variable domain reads DTGVSQNPRHKITKRGQNVTFRCDPISEHNRLYWYRQTLGQGPEFLTYFQNEAQLEKSRLLSDRFSAERPKGSFSTLEIQRTEQGDSAMYLCASSLGSVPTDTQYFGPGTRLTVL.

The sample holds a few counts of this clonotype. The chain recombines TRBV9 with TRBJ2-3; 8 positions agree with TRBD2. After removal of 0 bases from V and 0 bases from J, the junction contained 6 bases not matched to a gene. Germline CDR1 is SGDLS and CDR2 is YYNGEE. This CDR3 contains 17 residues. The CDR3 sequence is CASSVDVGGGSTDTQYF. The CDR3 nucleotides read TGTGCCAGCAGCGTAGACGTTGGCGGGGGGAGCACAGATACGCAGTATTTT.

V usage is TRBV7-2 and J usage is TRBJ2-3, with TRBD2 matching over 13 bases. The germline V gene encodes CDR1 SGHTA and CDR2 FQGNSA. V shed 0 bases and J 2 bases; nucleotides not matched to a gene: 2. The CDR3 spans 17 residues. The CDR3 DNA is TGTGCCAGCAGCTTAGCGGGGACTAGCGGGATCACAGATACGCAGTATTTT. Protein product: CASSLAGTSGITDTQYF.

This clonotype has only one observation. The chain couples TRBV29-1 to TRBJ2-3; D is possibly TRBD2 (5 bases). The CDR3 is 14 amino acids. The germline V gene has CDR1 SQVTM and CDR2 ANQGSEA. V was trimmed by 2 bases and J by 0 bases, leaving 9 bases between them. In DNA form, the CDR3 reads TGCAGCGTTGAACTCCGGGGAAGCACAGATACGCAGTATTTT. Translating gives CSVELRGSTDTQYF.

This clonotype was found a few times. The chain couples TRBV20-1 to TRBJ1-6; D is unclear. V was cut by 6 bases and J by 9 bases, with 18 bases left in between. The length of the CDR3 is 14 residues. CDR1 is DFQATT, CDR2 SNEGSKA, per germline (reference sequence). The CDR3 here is CSAANGGVGSPLHF. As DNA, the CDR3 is TGCAGTGCGGCAAACGGTGGGGTGGGTTCACCCCTCCACTTT.

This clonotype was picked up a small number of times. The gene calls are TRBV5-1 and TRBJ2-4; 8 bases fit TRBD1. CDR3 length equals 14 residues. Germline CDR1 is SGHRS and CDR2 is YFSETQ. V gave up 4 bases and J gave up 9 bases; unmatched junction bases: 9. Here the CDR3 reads CASSPSDRASIQYF. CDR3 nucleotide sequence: TGCGCCAGCAGCCCATCGGACAGGGCTTCCATTCAGTACTTC.

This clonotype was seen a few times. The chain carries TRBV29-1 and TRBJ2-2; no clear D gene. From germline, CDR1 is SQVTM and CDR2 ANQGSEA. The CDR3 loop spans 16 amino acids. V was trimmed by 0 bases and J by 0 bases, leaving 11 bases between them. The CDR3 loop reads CSVEDGQSSNTGELFF. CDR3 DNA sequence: TGCAGCGTTGAAGATGGCCAAAGTTCGAACACCGGGGAGCTGTTTTTT.

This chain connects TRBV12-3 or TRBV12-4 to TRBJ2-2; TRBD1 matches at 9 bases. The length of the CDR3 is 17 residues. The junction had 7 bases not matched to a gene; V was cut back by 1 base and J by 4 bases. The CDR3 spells CASSLVGTGGFTGELFF. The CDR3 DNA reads TGTGCCAGCAGTTTAGTAGGTACAGGGGGCTTCACCGGGGAGCTGTTTTTT.

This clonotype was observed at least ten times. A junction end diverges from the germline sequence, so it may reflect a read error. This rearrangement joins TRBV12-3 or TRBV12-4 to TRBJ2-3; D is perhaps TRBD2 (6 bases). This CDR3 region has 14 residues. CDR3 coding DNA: TGTGCCAGCAGCTTAGGAGGGGCGTCAGATACGCAGTATTTT. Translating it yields CASSLGGASDTQYF.

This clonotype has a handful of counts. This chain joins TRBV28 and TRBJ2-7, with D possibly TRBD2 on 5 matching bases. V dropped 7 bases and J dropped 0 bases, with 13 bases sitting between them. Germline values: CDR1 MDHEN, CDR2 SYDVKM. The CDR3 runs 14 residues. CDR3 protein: CASNQRVYSYEQYF. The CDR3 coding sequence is TGTGCCAGCAATCAGAGGGTTTACTCCTACGAGCAGTACTTC.

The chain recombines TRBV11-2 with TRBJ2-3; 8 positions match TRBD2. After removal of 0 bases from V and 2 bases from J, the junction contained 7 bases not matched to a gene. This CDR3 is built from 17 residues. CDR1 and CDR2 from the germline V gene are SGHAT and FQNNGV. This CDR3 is CASSLDNPAGATDTQYF. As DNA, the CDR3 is TGTGCCAGCAGCTTAGATAATCCAGCGGGGGCCACAGATACGCAGTATTTT.

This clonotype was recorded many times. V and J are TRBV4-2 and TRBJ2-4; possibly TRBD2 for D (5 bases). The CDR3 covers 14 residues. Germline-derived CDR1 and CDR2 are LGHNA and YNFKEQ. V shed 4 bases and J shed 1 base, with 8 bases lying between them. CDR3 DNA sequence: TGTGCCAGCAGCCGAGGGTGGGCCAAAAACATTCAGTACTTC. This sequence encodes CASSRGWAKNIQYF.

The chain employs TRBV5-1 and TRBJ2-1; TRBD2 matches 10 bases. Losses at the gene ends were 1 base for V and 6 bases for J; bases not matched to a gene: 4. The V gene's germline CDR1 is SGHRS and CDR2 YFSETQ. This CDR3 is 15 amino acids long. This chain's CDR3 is CASSLTSGARNEQFF. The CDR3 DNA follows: TGCGCCAGCAGCTTGACTAGCGGGGCCCGCAATGAGCAGTTCTTC.

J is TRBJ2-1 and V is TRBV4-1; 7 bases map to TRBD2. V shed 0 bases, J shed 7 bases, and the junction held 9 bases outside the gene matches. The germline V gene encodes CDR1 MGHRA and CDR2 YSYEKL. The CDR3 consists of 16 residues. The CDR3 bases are TGCGCCAGCAGCCAAGATCAGGGAGGGTGGGAGAATGAGCAGTTCTTC. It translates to CASSQDQGGWENEQFF.

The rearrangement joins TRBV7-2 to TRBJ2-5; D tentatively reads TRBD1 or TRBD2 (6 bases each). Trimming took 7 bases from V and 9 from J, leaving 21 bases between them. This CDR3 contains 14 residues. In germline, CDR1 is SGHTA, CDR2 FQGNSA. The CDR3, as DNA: TGTGCCAGCACGAGCCGGGACTTCCCAGGGGCCCAGTACTTC. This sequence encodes CASTSRDFPGAQYF.

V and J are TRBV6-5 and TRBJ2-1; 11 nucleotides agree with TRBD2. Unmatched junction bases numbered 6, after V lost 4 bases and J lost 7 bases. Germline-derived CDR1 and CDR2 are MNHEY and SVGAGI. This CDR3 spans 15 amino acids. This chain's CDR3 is CASSSYRLAGNEQFF. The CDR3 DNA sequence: TGTGCCAGCAGTTCCTACAGACTAGCGGGGAATGAGCAGTTCTTC.

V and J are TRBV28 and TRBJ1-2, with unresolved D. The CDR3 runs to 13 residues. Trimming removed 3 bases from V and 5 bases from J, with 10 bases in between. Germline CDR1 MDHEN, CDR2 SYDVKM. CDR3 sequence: CASSFSGKYGYTF. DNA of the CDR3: TGTGCCAGCAGTTTTAGCGGGAAGTATGGCTACACCTTC.

The CDR3 DNA reads as TGCAGTGCTAGAGATGGATCAGAGACCCAGTACTTC. As protein: CSARDGSETQYF. J is TRBJ2-5 and V is TRBV20-1; D not certain. The CDR3 is 12 amino acids. Trimming stripped 0 bases from V and 4 bases from J, with 6 bases between. The V gene's germline CDR1 is DFQATT and CDR2 SNEGSKA (reference sequence).

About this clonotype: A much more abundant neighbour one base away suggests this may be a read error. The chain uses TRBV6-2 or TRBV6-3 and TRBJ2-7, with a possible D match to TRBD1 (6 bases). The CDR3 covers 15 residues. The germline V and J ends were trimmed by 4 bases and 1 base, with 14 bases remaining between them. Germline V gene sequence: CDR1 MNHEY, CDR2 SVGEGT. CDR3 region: CASSCYTDRSYEQYF. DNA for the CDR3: TGTGCCAGCAGTTGCTATACGGACAGATCCTACGAGCAGTACTTC.

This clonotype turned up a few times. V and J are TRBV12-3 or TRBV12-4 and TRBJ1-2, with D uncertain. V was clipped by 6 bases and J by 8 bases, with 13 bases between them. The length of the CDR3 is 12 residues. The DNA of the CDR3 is TGTGCCAGCAGCGACGACCGTACGGGCTACACCTTC. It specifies CASSDDRTGYTF.

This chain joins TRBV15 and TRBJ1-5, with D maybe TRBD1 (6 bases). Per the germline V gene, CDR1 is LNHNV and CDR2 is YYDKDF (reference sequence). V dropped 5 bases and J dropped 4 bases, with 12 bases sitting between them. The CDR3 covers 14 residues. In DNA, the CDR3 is TGTGCCACCAGCCTCGGACAGACTAATCAGCCCCAGCATTTT. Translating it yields CATSLGQTNQPQHF.

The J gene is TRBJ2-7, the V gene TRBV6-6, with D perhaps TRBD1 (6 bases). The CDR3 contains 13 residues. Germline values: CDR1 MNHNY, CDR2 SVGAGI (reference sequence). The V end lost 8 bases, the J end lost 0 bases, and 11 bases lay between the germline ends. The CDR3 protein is CASCRTVSYEQYF. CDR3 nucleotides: TGTGCCAGCTGTCGGACAGTCTCCTACGAGCAGTACTTC.